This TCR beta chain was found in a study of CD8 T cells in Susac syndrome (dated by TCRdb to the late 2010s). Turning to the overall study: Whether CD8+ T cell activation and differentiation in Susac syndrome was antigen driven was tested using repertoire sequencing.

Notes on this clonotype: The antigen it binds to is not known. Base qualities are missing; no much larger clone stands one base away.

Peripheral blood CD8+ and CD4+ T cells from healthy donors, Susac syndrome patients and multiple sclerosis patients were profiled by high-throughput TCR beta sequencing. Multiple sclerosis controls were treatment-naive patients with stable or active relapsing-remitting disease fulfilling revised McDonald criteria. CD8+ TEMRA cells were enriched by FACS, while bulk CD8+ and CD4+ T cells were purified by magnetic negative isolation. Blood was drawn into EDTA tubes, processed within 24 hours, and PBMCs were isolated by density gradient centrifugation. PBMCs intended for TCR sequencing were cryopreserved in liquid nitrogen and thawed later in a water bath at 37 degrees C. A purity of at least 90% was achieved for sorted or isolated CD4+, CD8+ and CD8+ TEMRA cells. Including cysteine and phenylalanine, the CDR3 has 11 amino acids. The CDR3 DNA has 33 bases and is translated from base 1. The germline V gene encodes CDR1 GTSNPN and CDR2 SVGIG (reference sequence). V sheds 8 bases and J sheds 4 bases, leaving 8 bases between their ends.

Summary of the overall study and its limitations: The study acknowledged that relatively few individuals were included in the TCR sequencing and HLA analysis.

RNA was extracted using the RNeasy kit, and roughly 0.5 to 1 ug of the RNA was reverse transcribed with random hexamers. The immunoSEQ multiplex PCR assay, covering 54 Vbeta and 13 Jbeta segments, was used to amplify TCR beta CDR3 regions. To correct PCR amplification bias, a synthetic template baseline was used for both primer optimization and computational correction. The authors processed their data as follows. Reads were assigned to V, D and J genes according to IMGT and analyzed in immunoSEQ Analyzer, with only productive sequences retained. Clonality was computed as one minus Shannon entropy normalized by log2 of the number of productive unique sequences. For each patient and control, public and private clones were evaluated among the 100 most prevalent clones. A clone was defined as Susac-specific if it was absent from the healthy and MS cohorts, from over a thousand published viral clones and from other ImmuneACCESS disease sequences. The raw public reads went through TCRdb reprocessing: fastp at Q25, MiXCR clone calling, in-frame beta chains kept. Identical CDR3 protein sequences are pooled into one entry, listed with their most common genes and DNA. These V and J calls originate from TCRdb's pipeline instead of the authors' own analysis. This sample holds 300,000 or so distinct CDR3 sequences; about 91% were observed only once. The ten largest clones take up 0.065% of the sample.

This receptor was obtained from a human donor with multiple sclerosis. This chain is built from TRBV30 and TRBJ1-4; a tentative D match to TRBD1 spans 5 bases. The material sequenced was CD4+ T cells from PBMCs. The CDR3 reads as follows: CAQDSNEKLFF. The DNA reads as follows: TGTGCCCAAGACAGTAATGAAAAACTGTTTTTT.